The 9 T cell receptor beta chains presented below share a single source sample, sequenced in a study of technical replicates of blood from a few donors. Some clones are missing from TCRdb's copy, which holds only in-frame ones; the method was immunoSEQ multiplex PCR. Of some 85,000 clones in the sample, 94% were seen once. The sample comprised T cells isolated from PBMCs. The receptors were sampled from a human donor in good health.

This clone was picked up a small number of times. The CDR3 sequence is CASSPQSGNTEAFF. The DNA of the CDR3 is TGCGCCAGCAGCCCCCAGTCGGGGAACACTGAAGCTTTCTTT. J is TRBJ1-1 and V is TRBV5-1, with D uncertain. V was pared by 4 bases and J by 1 base, with 11 bases between. The CDR3 has 14 residues. Germline lookup yields CDR1 SGHRS and CDR2 YFSETQ.

The chain has TRBV5-8 and TRBJ1-1; D ambiguous. Germline V CDR1 and CDR2: SGHTS, YDEGEE. V gave up 0 bases and J gave up 10 bases, with 19 bases separating them. The CDR3 covers 15 residues. CDR3 amino acids: CASSLGLSVADVAFF. DNA for the CDR3: TGTGCCAGCAGCTTGGGACTGAGCGTCGCCGATGTAGCTTTCTTT.

This clone was seen once. This rearrangement joins TRBV6-5 to TRBJ2-1; TRBD1 might be the D (6 bases). Trimming cost V 0 bases and J 8 bases, with 8 bases left between them. The CDR3 spans 13 residues. Per germline, CDR1 MNHEY and CDR2 SVGAGI. The CDR3 DNA reads as TGTGCCAGCAGTTACTCGACAGGAGATGAGCAGTTCTTC. Translation: CASSYSTGDEQFF.

V gene TRBV10-1 combines with J gene TRBJ2-7; possibly TRBD2 for D (6 bases). This CDR3 comprises 14 residues. Germline loops: CDR1 WNHNN, CDR2 SYGVQD (reference sequence). V was clipped by 3 bases and J by 3 bases, with 12 bases between them. The CDR3: CASSDAGRSYEQYF. In DNA, the CDR3 is TGCGCCAGCAGTGACGCCGGGAGAAGCTACGAGCAGTACTTC.

This clone was observed a single time. The V and J genes are TRBV7-9 and TRBJ1-4; D is unresolved. Germline values: CDR1 SEHNR, CDR2 FQNEAQ (reference sequence). The germline V and J ends were trimmed by 5 bases and 7 bases, with 17 bases remaining between them. The CDR3 has 15 amino acids. As DNA, the CDR3 is TGTGCCAGCAGCCCCGGGGTGGTTTTTAGTGAAAAACTGTTTTTT. Translation gives CASSPGVVFSEKLFF.

The chain recombines TRBV30 with TRBJ1-2; a possible D gene is TRBD1 (5 bases). Germline-derived CDR1 and CDR2 are GTSNPN and SVGIG (reference sequence). The CDR3 is made up of 11 amino acids. Trimming removed 4 bases from V and 6 bases from J, with 9 bases in between. The CDR3 loop is CAWNPGNGYTF. CDR3 nucleotides: TGTGCCTGGAATCCAGGGAATGGCTACACCTTC.

In its sample, this clone was seen once. V gene TRBV13 combines with J gene TRBJ2-1; D unclear. The germline V gene encodes CDR1 PRHDT and CDR2 FYEKMQ (reference sequence). There are 12 residues in the CDR3. V lost 3 bases, J lost 9 bases, and 9 bases lay in between. The CDR3 nucleotides read TGTGCCAGCAGCTTCACAACGGGTGAGCAGTTCTTC. It is translated as CASSFTTGEQFF.

The V call is TRBV9, the J call TRBJ2-1, with 8 bases fitting TRBD2. The CDR3 sequence is 16 residues long. Germline CDR1 is SGDLS and CDR2 is YYNGEE. Germline trimming cut 0 bases from V and 2 bases from J; bases unmatched to any gene: 4. The CDR3 DNA reads as TGTGCCAGCAGCGTAGCAGCGGGGGTAACCTACAATGAGCAGTTCTTC. It is translated as CASSVAAGVTYNEQFF.

The chain employs TRBV18 and TRBJ2-7, with D possibly being TRBD2 (6 bases). Germline V gene lookup returns CDR1 KGHSH and CDR2 LQKENI. The CDR3 loop spans 14 amino acids. Trimming cost V 6 bases and J 5 bases, with 17 bases left between them. The CDR3 region has the DNA TGTGCCAGCTCGAAGCTGGAGGGGCGCGACGAGCAGTACTTC. Amino acid sequence: CASSKLEGRDEQYF.